What follows describes a single TCR beta chain. Its antigen is as yet unknown. PCR was performed using 60 Vbeta and 13 Jbeta primers. Only in-frame clones appear in the TCRdb table, and some are missing; sequencing was by immunoSEQ multiplex PCR. Seen here are 130,000 or so clones, approximately 87% observed once, and the top ten hold more than 1.5%. V was cut by 4 bases and J by 3 bases, with 19 bases left in between. The germline CDR1 and CDR2 sequences are SGHKS and YYEKEE (reference sequence). This CDR3 spans 17 amino acids. The data belong to a study of cytomegalovirus exposure and HLA in healthy donors. Findings and limits, study-wide: In a later analysis, HLA-C alleles had the fewest associated TCRs, DRB1 alleles the most. In a later analysis, an Asian-associated ancestry cluster reportedly showed fewer N-insertions than the approximately 610-donor mean. The study assumed roughly uniform donor sequencing depth for presence/absence analyses.

The sequence was collected from a man aged 35-49 years in good health and CMV-seronegative. The sequenced sample consisted of PBMCs. This chain joins TRBV5-5 and TRBJ2-2; D possibly corresponds to TRBD2 (6 bases). The CDR3 reads CASSMEPQRADTGELFF. In DNA, the CDR3 is TGTGCCAGCAGCATGGAACCCCAGCGGGCGGACACCGGGGAGCTGTTTTTT. Full variable domain (outside the CDR3, taken from reference TRBV5-5 and TRBJ2-2): DAGVTQSPTHLIKTRGQQVTLRCSPISGHKSVSWYQQVLGQGPQFIFQYYEKEERGRGNFPDRFSARQFPNYSSELNVNALLLGDSALYLCASSMEPQRADTGELFFGEGSRLTVL.